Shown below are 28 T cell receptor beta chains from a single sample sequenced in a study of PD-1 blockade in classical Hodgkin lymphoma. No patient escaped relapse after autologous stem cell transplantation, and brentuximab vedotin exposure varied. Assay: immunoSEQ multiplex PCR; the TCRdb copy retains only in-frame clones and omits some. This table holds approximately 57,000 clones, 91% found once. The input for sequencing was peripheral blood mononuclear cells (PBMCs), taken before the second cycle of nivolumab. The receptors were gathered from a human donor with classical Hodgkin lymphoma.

Written as DNA, the CDR3 is TGTGCCAGCAGCCAGGACAGAACCCCACCCGGACCCCTCCACTTT. Encoded protein: CASSQDRTPPGPLHF. The chain couples TRBV14 to TRBJ1-6, with D tentatively TRBD1 (6 bases). The V end lost 3 bases, the J end lost 12 bases, and 18 bases lay between the germline ends. Per germline, CDR1 SGHDN and CDR2 FVKESK. There are 15 residues in the CDR3.

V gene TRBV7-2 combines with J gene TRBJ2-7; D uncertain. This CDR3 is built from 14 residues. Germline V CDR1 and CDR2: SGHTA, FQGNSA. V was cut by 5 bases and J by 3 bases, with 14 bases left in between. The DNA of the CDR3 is TGTGCCAGCAGCCCCGGAAGATTGGGCTACGAGCAGTACTTC. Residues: CASSPGRLGYEQYF.

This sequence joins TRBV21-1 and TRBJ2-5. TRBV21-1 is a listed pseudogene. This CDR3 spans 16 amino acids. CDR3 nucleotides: TGTGCCAGCAGCCCTAGAAGGTCAGGACCAAGAGAGACCCAGTACTTC. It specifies CASSPRRSGPRETQYF.

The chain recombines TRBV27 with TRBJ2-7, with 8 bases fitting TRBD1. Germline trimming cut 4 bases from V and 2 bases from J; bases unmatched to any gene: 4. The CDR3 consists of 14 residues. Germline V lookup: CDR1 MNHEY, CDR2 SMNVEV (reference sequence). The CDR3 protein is CASSWGTGPYEQYF. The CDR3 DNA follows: TGTGCCAGCAGTTGGGGGACAGGCCCCTACGAGCAGTACTTC.

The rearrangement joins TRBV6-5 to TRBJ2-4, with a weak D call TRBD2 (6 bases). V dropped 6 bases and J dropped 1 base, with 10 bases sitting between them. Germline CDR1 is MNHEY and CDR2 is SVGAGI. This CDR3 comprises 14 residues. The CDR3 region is CASRTAGAKNIQYF. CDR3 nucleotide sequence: TGTGCCAGCAGGACCGCGGGGGCCAAAAACATTCAGTACTTC.

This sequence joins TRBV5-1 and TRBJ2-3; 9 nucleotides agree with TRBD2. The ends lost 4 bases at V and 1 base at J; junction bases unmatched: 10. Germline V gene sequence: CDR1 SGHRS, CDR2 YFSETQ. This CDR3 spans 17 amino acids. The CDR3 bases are TGCGCCAGCAGCGTCGACCCAGCGGGGGGACGCACAGATACGCAGTATTTT. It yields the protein CASSVDPAGGRTDTQYF. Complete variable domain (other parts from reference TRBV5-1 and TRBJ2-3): KAGVTQTPRYLIKTRGQQVTLSCSPISGHRSVSWYQQTPGQGLQFLFEYFSETQRNKGNFPGRFSGRQFSNSRSEMNVSTLELGDSALYLCASSVDPAGGRTDTQYFGPGTRLTVL.

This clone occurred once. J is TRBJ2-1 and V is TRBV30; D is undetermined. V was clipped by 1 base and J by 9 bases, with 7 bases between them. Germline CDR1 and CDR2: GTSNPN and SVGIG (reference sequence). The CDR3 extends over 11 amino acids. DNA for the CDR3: TGTGCCTGGAGTGCTTCCGGTGAGCAGTTCTTC. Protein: CAWSASGEQFF.

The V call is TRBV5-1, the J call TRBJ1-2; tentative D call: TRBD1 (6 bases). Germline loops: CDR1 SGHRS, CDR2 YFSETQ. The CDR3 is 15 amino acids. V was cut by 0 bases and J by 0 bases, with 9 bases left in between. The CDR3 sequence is CASSLGQATNYGYTF. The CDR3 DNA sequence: TGCGCCAGCAGCTTGGGACAGGCTACTAACTATGGCTACACCTTC. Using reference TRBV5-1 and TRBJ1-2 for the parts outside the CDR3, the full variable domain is KAGVTQTPRYLIKTRGQQVTLSCSPISGHRSVSWYQQTPGQGLQFLFEYFSETQRNKGNFPGRFSGRQFSNSRSEMNVSTLELGDSALYLCASSLGQATNYGYTFGSGTRLTVV.

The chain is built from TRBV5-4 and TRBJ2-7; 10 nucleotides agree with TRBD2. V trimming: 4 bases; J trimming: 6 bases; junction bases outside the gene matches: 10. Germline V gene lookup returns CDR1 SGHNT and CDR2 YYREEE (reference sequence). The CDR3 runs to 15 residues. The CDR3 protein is CASSARRAGGLEQYF. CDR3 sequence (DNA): TGTGCCAGCAGCGCACGGCGAGCGGGAGGGCTCGAGCAGTACTTC.

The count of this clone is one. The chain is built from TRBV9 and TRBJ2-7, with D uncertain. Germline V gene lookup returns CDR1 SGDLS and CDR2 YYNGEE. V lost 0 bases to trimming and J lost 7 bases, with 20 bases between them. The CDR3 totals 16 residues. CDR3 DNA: TGTGCCAGCAGCGTAGTCGCCGGTGGTCCTCCTAAGGAGCAGTACTTC. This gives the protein CASSVVAGGPPKEQYF. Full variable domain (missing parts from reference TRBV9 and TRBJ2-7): DSGVTQTPKHLITATGQRVTLRCSPRSGDLSVYWYQQSLDQGLQFLIQYYNGEERAKGNILERFSAQQFPDLHSELNLSSLELGDSALYFCASSVVAGGPPKEQYFGPGTRLTVT.

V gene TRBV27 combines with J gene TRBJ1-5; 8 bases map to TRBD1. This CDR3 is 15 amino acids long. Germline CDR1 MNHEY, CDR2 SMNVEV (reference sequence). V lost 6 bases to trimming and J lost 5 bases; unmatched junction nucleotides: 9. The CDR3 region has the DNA TGTGCCAGCAGAGCCCAGGGGGCAATTTATCAGCCCCAGCATTTT. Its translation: CASRAQGAIYQPQHF.

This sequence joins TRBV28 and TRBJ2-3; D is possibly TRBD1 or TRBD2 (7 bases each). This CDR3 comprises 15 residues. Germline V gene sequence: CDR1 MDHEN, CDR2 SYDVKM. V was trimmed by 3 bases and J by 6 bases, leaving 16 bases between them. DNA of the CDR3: TGTGCCAGCAGTTTGGGGGAGGGGGCGCGTGATACGCAGTATTTT. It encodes CASSLGEGARDTQYF.

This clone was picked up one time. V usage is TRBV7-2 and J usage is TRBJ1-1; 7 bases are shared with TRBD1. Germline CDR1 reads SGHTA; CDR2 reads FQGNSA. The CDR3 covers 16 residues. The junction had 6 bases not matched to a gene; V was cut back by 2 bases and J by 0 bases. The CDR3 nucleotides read TGTGCCAGCAGCTTATCAGGGACAGCTATGAACACTGAAGCTTTCTTT. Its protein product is CASSLSGTAMNTEAFF.

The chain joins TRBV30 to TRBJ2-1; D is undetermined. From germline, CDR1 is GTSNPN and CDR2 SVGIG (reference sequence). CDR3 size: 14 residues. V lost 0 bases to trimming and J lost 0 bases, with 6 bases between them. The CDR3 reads CAWSVASSYNEQFF. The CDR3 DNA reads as TGTGCCTGGAGTGTAGCGAGCTCCTACAATGAGCAGTTCTTC. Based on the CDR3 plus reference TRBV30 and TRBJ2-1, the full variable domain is SQTIHQWPATLVQPVGSPLSLECTVEGTSNPNLYWYRQAAGRGLQLLFYSVGIGQISSEVPQNLSASRPQDRQFILSSKKLLLSDSGFYLCAWSVASSYNEQFFGPGTRLTVL.

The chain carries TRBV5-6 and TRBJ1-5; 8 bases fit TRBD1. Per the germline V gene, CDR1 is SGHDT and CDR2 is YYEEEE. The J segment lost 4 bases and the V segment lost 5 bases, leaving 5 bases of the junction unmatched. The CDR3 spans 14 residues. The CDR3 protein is CASRTRTGNQPQHF. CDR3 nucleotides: TGTGCCAGCAGGACCCGGACAGGGAATCAGCCCCAGCATTTT.

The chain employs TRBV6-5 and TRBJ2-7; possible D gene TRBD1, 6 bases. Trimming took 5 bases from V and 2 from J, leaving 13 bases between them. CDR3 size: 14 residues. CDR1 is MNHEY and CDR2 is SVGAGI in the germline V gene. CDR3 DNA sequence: TGTGCCAGCAGTGCGACAGGTCTTACCTACGAGCAGTACTTC. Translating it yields CASSATGLTYEQYF.

This chain's CDR3 is CASSKSGPGRPLEAFF. The CDR3 DNA reads TGTGCCAGCAGCAAATCCGGACCCGGGAGGCCCCTTGAAGCTTTCTTT. The genes are TRBV21-1 and TRBJ1-1. TRBV21-1 is flagged as a pseudogene. CDR3 length: 16 amino acids.

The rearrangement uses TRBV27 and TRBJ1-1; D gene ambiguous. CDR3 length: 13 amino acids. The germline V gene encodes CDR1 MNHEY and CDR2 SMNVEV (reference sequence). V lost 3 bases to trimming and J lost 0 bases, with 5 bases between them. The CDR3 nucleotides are TGTGCCAGCAGTTTGTCTTTGAACACTGAAGCTTTCTTT. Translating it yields CASSLSLNTEAFF.

The CDR3 here is CASSYFRGVEGEKLFF. Written as DNA, the CDR3 is TGTGCCAGCAGTTACTTTCGGGGCGTTGAGGGGGAAAAACTGTTTTTT. This rearrangement joins TRBV13 to TRBJ1-4, with D possibly TRBD1 on 5 matching bases. Germline loops: CDR1 PRHDT, CDR2 FYEKMQ (reference sequence). The CDR3 is made up of 16 amino acids. The V end was cut by 6 bases, the J end by 8 bases, with 22 bases between.

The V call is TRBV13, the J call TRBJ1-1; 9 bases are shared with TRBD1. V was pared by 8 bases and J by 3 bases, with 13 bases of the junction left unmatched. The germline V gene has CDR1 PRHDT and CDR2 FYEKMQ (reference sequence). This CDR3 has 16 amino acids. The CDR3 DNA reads TGTGCCAGCCTCGGCCCACAGGGGGCTTTGGACACTGAAGCTTTCTTT. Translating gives CASLGPQGALDTEAFF.

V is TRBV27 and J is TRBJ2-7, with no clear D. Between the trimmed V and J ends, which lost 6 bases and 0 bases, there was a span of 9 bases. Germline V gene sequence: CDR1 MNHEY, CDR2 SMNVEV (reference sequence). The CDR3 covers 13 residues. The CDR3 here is CASRPPVSYEQYF. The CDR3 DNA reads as TGTGCCAGCAGACCACCTGTCTCCTACGAGCAGTACTTC.

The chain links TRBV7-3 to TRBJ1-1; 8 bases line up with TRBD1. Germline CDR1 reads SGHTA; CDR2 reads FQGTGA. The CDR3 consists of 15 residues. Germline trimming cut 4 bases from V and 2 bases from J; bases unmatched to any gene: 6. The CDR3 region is CASSSGTGVNTEAFF. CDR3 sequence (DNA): TGTGCCAGCAGCTCGGGGACAGGAGTAAACACTGAAGCTTTCTTT.

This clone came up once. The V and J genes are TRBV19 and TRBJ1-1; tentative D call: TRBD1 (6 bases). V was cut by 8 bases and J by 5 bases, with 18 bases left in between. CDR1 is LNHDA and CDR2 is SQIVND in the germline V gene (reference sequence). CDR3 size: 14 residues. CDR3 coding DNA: TGTGCCAGTGGGTACGGGGGCGCGATTACTGAAGCTTTCTTT. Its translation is CASGYGGAITEAFF. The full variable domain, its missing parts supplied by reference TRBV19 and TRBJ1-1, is DGGITQSPKYLFRKEGQNVTLSCEQNLNHDAMYWYRQDPGQGLRLIYYSQIVNDFQKGDIAEGYSVSREKKESFPLTVTSAQKNPTAFYLCASGYGGAITEAFFGQGTRLTVV.

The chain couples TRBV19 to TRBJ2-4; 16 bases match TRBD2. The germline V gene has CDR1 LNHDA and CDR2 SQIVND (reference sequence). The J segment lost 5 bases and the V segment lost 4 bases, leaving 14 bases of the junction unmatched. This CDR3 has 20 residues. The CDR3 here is CASSTLLGLAGGGEENIQYF. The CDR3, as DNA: TGTGCCAGTAGTACCCTCCTGGGACTAGCGGGAGGGGGTGAAGAAAACATTCAGTACTTC.

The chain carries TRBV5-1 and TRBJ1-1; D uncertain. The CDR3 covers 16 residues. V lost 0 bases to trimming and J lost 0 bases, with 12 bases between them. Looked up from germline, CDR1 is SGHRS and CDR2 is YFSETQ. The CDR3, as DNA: TGCGCCAGCAGCTTGGGACGCCTGATGATGAACACTGAAGCTTTCTTT. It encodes CASSLGRLMMNTEAFF.

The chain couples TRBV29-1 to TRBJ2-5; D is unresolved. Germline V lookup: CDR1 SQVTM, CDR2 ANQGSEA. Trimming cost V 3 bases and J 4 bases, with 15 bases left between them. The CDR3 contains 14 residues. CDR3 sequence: CSVDGKTIRETQYF. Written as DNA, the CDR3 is TGCAGCGTTGATGGGAAGACGATCCGAGAGACCCAGTACTTC.

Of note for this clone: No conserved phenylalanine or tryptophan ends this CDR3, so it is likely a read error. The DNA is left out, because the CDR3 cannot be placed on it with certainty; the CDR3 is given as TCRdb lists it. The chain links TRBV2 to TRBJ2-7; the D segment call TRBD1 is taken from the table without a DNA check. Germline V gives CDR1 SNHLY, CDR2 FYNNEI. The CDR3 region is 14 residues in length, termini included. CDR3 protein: CASSEGRTPKVPSL.

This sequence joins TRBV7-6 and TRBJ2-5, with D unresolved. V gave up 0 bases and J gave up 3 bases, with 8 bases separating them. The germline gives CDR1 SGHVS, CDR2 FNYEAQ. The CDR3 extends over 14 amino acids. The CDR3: CASSLANFEETQYF. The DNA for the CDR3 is TGTGCCAGCAGCTTAGCGAATTTTGAAGAGACCCAGTACTTC.